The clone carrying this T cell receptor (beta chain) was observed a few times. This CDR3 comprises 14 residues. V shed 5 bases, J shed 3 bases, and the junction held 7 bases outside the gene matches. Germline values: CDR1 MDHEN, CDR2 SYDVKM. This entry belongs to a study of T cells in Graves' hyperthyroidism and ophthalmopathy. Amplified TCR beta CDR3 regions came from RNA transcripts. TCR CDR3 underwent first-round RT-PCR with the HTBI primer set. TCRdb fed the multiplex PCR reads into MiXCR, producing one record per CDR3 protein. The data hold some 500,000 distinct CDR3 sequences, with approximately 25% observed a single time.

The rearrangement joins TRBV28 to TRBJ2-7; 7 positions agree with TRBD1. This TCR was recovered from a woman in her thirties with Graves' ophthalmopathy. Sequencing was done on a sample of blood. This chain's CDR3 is CASSRDDRDYEQYF. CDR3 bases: TGTGCCAGCAGTCGCGACGACAGGGACTACGAGCAGTACTTC.